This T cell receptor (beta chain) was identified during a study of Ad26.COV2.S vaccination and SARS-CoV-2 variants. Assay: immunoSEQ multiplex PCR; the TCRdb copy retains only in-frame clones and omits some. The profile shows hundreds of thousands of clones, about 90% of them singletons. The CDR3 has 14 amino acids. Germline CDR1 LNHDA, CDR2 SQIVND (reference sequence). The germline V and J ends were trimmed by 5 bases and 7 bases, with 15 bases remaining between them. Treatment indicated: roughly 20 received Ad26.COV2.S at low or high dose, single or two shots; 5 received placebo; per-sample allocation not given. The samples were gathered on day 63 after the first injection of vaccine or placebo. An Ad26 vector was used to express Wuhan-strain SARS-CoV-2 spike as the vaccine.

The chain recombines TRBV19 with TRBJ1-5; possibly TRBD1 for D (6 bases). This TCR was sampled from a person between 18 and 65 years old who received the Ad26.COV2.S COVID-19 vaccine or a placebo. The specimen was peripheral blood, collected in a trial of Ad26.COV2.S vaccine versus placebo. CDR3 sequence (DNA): TGTGCCAGTAGTCCGACAGGCACAGGGCAGCCCCAGCATTTT. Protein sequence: CASSPTGTGQPQHF.